This T cell receptor beta chain is drawn from a study of T cell clonality in common variable immunodeficiency (dated by TCRdb to the mid-2010s). Trimming at the junction amounts to 1 base on V and 3 bases on J, and the germline ends lie 9 bases apart. Per the germline V gene, SGHNT is the CDR1 and YENEEA is the CDR2. Reading from cysteine to phenylalanine, the CDR3 counts 14 amino acids. Only the CDR3 bases that were read are kept: 33 of them, in frame from base 1. Standard criteria were used to diagnose CVID, namely serum IgG, IgA and/or IgM reduced below the normal range together with specific antibody deficiency. A total of 44 subjects (about 15 female and roughly 29 male; age range roughly 9 to 64 years, mean age around 39) were included in the CVID group. Predominantly Caucasian heritage was noted among both the CVID patients and the healthy controls. All CVID subjects had received replacement immunoglobulin therapy for at least one year at the time of study participation. At the time of blood collection, no CVID subject was ill or was being treated with immunomodulatory or immunosuppressive medication. Heparinized peripheral whole blood samples of roughly 5 to 8.5 ml were obtained from each donor. Genomic DNA from adults with common variable immune deficiency (CVID) and from healthy adult controls was used for sequencing of TCRbeta CDR3 repertoires. Diluted blood was subjected to density centrifugation over Hypaque 1077 or Ficoll-Paque for isolation of peripheral blood mononuclear cells. Unsorted mononuclear cells served as the source of genomic DNA, which was extracted either by Qiagen column purification or by a centrifugation-based method.

The paper as a whole reports these results and caveats: Fewer TCRbeta clones were shared among CVID subjects than among healthy controls (p < 0.0001). Even though DNA input was equal, the average per sample came to some 90,000 unique sequences for controls compared with approximately 30,000 for CVID samples. Patient heterogeneity within the CVID cohort put limits on correlating repertoire features with clinical complications. CVID TCRbeta sequences were reported to have fewer deletions and N-nucleotide insertions and to lack highly modified clones with 13 or more V deletions. It was noted by the authors that sequencing of the repertoires of T cell subpopulations would be needed to clarify the cause of the increased clonality in CVID. TCRbeta clonality was higher in CVID subjects than in healthy controls (t-test p = 0.018), and the increase was most characteristic of about a third of subjects.

Comment on this clone: The target of this receptor is not known. Coverage ceases 3 residues before the CDR3 finishes, and the germline J gene fills in the end.

Equivalent amounts of genomic DNA from CVID and control samples were used as sequencing input. For every sample, a 60 bp segment covering the rearranged TCRbeta CDR3 region was amplified and then sequenced. The immunoSEQ assay, a bias-corrected multiplex PCR combined with high-throughput sequencing, was used for TCRbeta amplification. Per the original workflow: Each unique nucleotide sequence was treated as a clone and annotated with V, D and J genes, copy number and frequency. Sequences were labeled productive if in frame, and non-productive if out of frame or containing stop codons. Clonality was calculated from Shannon's entropy as previously described. The predicted amino acid sequences of productive clones were used to derive mean CDR3 Kyte-Doolittle hydropathy. Scaled V gene usage was hierarchically clustered using Manhattan distance and complete linkage with the R hclust function. Clone sharing by CDR3 amino acid sequence was assessed by resampling 12 repertoires per group over 100 rounds. The repertoires were screened for about 70 published EBV-specific TCRbeta sequences and approximately 230 published CMV-specific TCRbeta sequences. Two CVID samples yielding fewer than 10,000 sequences were excluded from analysis, leaving a few dozen CVID repertoires. TCRdb mirrors the immuneACCESS table, restricted to in-frame sequences. Some clones are absent from its copies; in checked studies, under half trace to an unresolved V gene, and the reason for the others is unknown. The V and J calls and clone size were taken over from that table, and D and trimming were inferred from the DNA. For this sample, roughly 40,000 clones are listed, none of them singletons. The ten most abundant clones make up 5% to 6.5% of the sample.

The sequence links TRBV11-3 to TRBJ1-1; the D gene identity is not certain. The sequenced sample consisted of peripheral blood mononuclear cells. The clonotype originates from a human donor with common variable immunodeficiency. The CDR3 amino acid sequence is: CASSLGHGDTEAFF. CDR3 DNA, as far as it was read: TGTGCCAGCAGCTTAGGGCACGGGGACACTGAA.